This T cell receptor beta chain was profiled in a study of T cell repertoires in aging, cancer and after chemotherapy. Multiplex touch-down PCR with TRB-A/B primers amplified rearranged V-D-J TRB sequences. TCRdb itself ran the multiplex PCR reads through MiXCR, one entry per CDR3 protein. Altogether around 9,500 distinct CDR3 sequences are present, over 50% being singletons, with the ten largest covering roughly 21%. Findings and caveats of the study: In cancer patients, declining TCR diversity with age involved lost richness and lost evenness.

As concerns this clonotype: Its antigen is unidentified.

Amplification of TCR beta used genomic DNA extracted from peripheral blood. CDR3 length: 15 residues. Sequenced sample: blood. The chain combines TRBV21-1 with TRBJ1-5. TRBV21-1 is a recognized pseudogene. This sequence was found in a human donor in good health. DNA of the CDR3: TGTGCCAGCAGCTCTCAGGGAGGTTGGAATCAGCCCCAGCATTTT. Residues: CASSSQGGWNQPQHF.